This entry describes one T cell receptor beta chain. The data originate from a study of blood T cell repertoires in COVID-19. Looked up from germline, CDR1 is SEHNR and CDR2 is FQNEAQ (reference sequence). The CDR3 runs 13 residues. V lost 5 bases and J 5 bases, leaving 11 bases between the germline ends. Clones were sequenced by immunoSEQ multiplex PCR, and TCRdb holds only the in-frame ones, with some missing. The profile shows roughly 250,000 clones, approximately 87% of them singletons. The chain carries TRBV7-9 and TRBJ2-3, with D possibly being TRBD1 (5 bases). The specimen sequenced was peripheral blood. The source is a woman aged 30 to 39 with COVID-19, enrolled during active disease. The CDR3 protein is CASSQGAEDTQYF. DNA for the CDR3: TGTGCCAGCAGCCAAGGGGCAGAAGATACGCAGTATTTT. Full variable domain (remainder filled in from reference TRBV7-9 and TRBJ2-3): DTGVSQNPRHKITKRGQNVTFRCDPISEHNRLYWYRQTLGQGPEFLTYFQNEAQLEKSRLLSDRFSAERPKGSFSTLEIQRTEQGDSAMYLCASSQGAEDTQYFGPGTRLTVL.